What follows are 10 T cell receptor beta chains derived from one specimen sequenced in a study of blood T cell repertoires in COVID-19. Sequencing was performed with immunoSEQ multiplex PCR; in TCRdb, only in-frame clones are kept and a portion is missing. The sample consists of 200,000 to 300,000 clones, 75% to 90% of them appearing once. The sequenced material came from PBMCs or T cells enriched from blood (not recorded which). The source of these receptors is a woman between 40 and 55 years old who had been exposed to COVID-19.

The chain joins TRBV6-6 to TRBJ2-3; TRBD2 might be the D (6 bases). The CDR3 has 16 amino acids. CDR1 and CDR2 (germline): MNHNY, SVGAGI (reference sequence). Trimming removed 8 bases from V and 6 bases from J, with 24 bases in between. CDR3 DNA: TGTGCCAGCGGCGGGGCTAGGGGCACTGGGGAGGATACGCAGTATTTT. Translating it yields CASGGARGTGEDTQYF.

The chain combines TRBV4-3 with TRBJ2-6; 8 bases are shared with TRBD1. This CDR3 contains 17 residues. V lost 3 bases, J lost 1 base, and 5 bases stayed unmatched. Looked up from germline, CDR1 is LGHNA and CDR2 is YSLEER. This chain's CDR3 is CASSQDRAFSGANVLTF. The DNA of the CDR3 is TGCGCCAGCAGCCAGGACAGGGCCTTTTCTGGGGCCAACGTCCTGACTTTC.

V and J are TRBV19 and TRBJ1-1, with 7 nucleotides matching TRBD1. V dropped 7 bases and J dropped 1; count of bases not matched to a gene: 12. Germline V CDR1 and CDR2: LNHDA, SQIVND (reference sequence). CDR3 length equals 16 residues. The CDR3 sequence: CASTLGPTGWNTEAFF. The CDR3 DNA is TGTGCCAGTACCCTAGGGCCGACAGGGTGGAACACTGAAGCTTTCTTT.

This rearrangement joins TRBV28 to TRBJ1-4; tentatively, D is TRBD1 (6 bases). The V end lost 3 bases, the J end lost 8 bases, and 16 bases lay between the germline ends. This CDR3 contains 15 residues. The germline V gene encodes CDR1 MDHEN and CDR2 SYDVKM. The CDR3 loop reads CASSLGSSGDEKLFF. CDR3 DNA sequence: TGTGCCAGCAGTTTGGGTTCTTCAGGGGACGAAAAACTGTTTTTT.

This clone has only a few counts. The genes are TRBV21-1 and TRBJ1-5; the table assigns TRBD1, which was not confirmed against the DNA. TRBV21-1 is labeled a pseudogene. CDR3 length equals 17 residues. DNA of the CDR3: TGTGCCAGCAGCCAAAACTTCACCGGCAGGGACAATCAGCCCCAGCATTTT. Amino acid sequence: CASSQNFTGRDNQPQHF.

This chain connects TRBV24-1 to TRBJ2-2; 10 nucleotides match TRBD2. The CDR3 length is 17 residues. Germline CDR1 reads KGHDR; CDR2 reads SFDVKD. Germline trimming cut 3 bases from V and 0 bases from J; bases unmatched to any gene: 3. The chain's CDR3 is CATSDPTSGANTGELFF. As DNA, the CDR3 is TGTGCCACCAGTGATCCTACTAGCGGGGCGAACACCGGGGAGCTGTTTTTT.

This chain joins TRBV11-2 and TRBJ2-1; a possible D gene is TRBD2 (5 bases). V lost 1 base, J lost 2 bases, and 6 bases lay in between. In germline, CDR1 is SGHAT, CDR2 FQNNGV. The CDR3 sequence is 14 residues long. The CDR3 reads CASSLAGTYNEQFF. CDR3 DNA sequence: TGTGCCAGCAGCTTAGCCGGGACCTACAATGAGCAGTTCTTC.

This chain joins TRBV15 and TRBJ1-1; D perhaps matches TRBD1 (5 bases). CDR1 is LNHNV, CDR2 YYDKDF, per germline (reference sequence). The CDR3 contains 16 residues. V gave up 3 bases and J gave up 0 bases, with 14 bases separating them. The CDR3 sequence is CATSRENRWVNTEAFF. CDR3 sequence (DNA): TGTGCCACCAGCAGGGAGAACAGGTGGGTGAACACTGAAGCTTTCTTT.

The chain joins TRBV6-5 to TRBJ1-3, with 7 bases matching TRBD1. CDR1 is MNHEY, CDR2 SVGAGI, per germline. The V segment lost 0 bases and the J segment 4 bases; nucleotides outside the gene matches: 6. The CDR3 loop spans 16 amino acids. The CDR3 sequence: CASSYSPGQMGNTIYF. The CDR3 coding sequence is TGTGCCAGCAGTTACTCTCCGGGACAGATGGGAAACACCATATATTTT.

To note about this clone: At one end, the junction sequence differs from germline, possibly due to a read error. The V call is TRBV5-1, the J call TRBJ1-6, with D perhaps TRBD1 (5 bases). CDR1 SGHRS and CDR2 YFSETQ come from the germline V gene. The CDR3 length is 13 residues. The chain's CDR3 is CASSSGRDSPLHF. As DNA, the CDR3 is TGTGCCAGCAGCTCAGGGAGGGATTCACCCCTCCACTTT.